A selection of T cell receptor beta chains follows, all from one sample in a study of T cells in Graves' hyperthyroidism and ophthalmopathy. In TCRdb, the multiplex PCR reads were re-called with MiXCR into one record per CDR3 protein. Of roughly 530,000 distinct CDR3 sequences in the sample, approximately 17% were seen once. The sequencing input was blood. The receptors come from a woman aged 18-35 years with Graves' ophthalmopathy. Each CDR3 is given with its conserved first and last residue. D genes are given only for firm matches. Rows give clone size only sometimes, using once, few, many, or a class for an expanded clone.

J gene: TRBJ2-1
V gene: TRBV19
clone size: -
D gene: -
CDR3 protein: CASSIGDASEQFF
CDR3 DNA: TGTGCCAGTAGTATCGGCGACGCGAGTGAGCAGTTCTTC

J gene: TRBJ1-1
V gene: TRBV9
clone size: -
D gene: -
CDR3 protein: CASSVGSTVNTEAFF
CDR3 DNA: TGTGCCAGCAGCGTCGGATCGACGGTGAACACTGAAGCTTTCTTT

J gene: TRBJ2-3
V gene: TRBV2
clone size: few
D gene: -
CDR3 protein: CASSLNGPKVGSTDTQYF
CDR3 DNA: TGTGCCAGCAGTTTAAACGGCCCAAAAGTTGGGAGCACAGATACGCAGTATTTT

J gene: TRBJ1-1
V gene: TRBV5-1
clone size: many
D gene: TRBD1
CDR3 protein: CASSPGTGGTEAFF
CDR3 DNA: TGTGCCAGCTCACCGGGGACAGGGGGCACTGAAGCTTTCTTT

J gene: TRBJ1-5
V gene: TRBV29-1
clone size: few
D gene: -
CDR3 protein: CSVGESNQPQHF
CDR3 DNA: TGCAGCGTTGGGGAGAGCAATCAGCCCCAGCATTTT

J gene: TRBJ1-1
V gene: TRBV6-5
clone size: many
D gene: -
CDR3 protein: CASSSRQLNTEAFF
CDR3 DNA: TGTGCCAGCAGTTCCCGACAGTTGAACACTGAAGCTTTCTTT

J gene: TRBJ1-1
V gene: TRBV20-1
clone size: many
D gene: -
CDR3 protein: CSARAPDSLGAFF
CDR3 DNA: TGCAGTGCTAGAGCGCCGGACAGTCTGGGAGCTTTCTTT

J gene: TRBJ2-7
V gene: TRBV20-1
clone size: few
D gene: -
CDR3 protein: CSAPPTDSYEQYF
CDR3 DNA: TGCAGTGCCCCTCCCACTGACTCCTACGAGCAGTACTTC

J gene: TRBJ2-5
V gene: TRBV3-1
clone size: -
D gene: TRBD2
CDR3 protein: CASSQVAGEGETQYF
CDR3 DNA: TGTGCCAGCAGCCAAGTTGCGGGAGAGGGTGAGACCCAGTACTTC

J gene: TRBJ2-3
V gene: TRBV5-1
clone size: -
D gene: -
CDR3 protein: CASSLVQSTDTQYF
CDR3 DNA: TGCGCCAGCAGCTTGGTTCAGAGCACAGATACGCAGTATTTT

J gene: TRBJ2-7
V gene: TRBV28
clone size: -
D gene: -
CDR3 protein: CASSSTGTQSYEQYF
CDR3 DNA: TGTGCCAGCAGTTCGACCGGGACTCAGTCCTACGAGCAGTACTTC

J gene: TRBJ1-2
V gene: TRBV19
clone size: -
D gene: -
CDR3 protein: CASLTRGAQPYGYTF
CDR3 DNA: TGTGCCAGCCTTACCCGGGGGGCTCAGCCCTATGGCTACACCTTC

J gene: TRBJ2-2
V gene: TRBV5-1
clone size: many
D gene: -
CDR3 protein: CASSLSTSSLFF
CDR3 DNA: TGCGCCAGCAGCTTAAGCACCTCGTCGCTGTTTTTT

J gene: TRBJ2-1
V gene: TRBV9
clone size: -
D gene: -
CDR3 protein: CASSVDEGWNEQFF
CDR3 DNA: TGTGCCAGCAGCGTAGATGAGGGTTGGAATGAGCAGTTCTTC

J gene: TRBJ1-4
V gene: TRBV20-1
clone size: few
D gene: TRBD1
CDR3 protein: CSAPGQSNEKLFF
CDR3 DNA: TGCAGTGCCCCGGGACAGAGTAATGAAAAACTGTTTTTT

J gene: TRBJ1-2
V gene: TRBV12-3/TRBV12-4
clone size: few
D gene: TRBD1
CDR3 protein: CASSLRGQGASGYTF
CDR3 DNA: TGTGCCAGCAGTTTAAGAGGGCAGGGGGCATCTGGCTACACCTTC

J gene: TRBJ1-3
V gene: TRBV12-3/TRBV12-4
clone size: many
D gene: -
CDR3 protein: CASGTAGNTIYF
CDR3 DNA: TGTGCCAGCGGAACCGCTGGAAACACCATATATTTT

J gene: TRBJ2-7
V gene: TRBV7-9
clone size: many
D gene: -
CDR3 protein: CASSLGADEQYF
CDR3 DNA: TGTGCCAGCAGCTTAGGGGCGGACGAGCAGTACTTC

J gene: TRBJ2-5
V gene: TRBV29-1
clone size: few
D gene: -
CDR3 protein: CSVDEGGEAQYF
CDR3 DNA: TGCAGCGTTGACGAGGGTGGGGAGGCCCAGTACTTC

J gene: TRBJ1-2
V gene: TRBV2
clone size: many
D gene: -
CDR3 protein: CATEGDGANYGYTF
CDR3 DNA: TGTGCCACCGAGGGGGACGGTGCTAACTATGGCTACACCTTC

J gene: TRBJ1-1
V gene: TRBV19
clone size: few
D gene: -
CDR3 protein: CASSIISNTEAFF
CDR3 DNA: TGTGCCAGTAGTATCATCAGTAACACTGAAGCTTTCTTT

J gene: TRBJ1-6
V gene: TRBV28
clone size: many
D gene: TRBD1
CDR3 protein: CASTTGQSGPYNSPLHF
CDR3 DNA: TGTGCCAGCACAACGGGACAGTCGGGACCCTATAATTCACCCCTCCACTTT